This TCR beta chain was sequenced for a study of T cells in narcolepsy. Generated by immunoSEQ multiplex PCR, the TCRdb table keeps only in-frame clones and is missing some. The sample contains approximately 28,000 clones, 75% to 85% of which appear only once. CDR1 is SGHRS, CDR2 YFSETQ, per germline. The CDR3 runs 15 residues. Losses at the gene ends were 0 bases for V and 1 base for J; bases not matched to a gene: 1. This clone was observed once. The chain combines TRBV5-1 with TRBJ2-4, with 7 bases identical to TRBD1. This TCR came from a human donor with narcolepsy. The sample consisted of CD45RA- memory CD4+ T cells from PBMCs. This chain's CDR3 is CASSLGGQAKNIQYF. CDR3 nucleotide sequence: TGCGCCAGCAGCTTGGGGGGACAGGCCAAAAACATTCAGTACTTC.